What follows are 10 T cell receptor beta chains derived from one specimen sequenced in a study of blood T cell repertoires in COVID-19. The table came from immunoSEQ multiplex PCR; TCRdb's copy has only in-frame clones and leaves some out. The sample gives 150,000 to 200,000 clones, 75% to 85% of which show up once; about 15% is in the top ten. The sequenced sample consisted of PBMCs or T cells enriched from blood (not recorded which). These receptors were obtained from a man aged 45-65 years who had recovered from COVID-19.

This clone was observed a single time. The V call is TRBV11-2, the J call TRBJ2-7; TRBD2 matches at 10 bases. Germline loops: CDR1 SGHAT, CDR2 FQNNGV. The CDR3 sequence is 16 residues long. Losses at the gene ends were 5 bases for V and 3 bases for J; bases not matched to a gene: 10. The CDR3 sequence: CASSTPWVAGGYEQYF. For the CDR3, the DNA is TGTGCCAGCAGCACCCCCTGGGTAGCGGGGGGCTACGAGCAGTACTTC. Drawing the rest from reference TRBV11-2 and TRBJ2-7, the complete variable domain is EAGVAQSPRYKIIEKRQSVAFWCNPISGHATLYWYQQILGQGPKLLIQFQNNGVVDDSQLPKDRFSAERLKGVDSTLKIQPAKLEDSAVYLCASSTPWVAGGYEQYFGPGTRLTVT.

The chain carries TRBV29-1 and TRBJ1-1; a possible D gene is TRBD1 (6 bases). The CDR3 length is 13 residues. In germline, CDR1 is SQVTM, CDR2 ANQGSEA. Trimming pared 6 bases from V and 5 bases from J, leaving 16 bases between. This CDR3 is CSVRPGGRTEAFF. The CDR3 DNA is TGCAGCGTCCGACCGGGGGGCAGAACTGAAGCTTTCTTT.

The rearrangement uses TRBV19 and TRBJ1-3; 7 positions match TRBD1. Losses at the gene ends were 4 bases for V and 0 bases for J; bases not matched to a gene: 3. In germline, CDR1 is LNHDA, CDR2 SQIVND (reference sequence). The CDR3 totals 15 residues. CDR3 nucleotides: TGTGCCAGTAGTACGACAGGGCTCTCTGGAAACACCATATATTTT. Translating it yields CASSTTGLSGNTIYF.

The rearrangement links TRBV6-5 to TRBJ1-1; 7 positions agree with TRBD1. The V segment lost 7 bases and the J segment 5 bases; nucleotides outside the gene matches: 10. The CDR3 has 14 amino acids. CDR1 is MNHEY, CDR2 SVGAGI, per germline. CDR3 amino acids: CASKGSGGSTEAFF. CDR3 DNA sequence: TGTGCCAGCAAGGGGTCAGGGGGTAGTACTGAAGCTTTCTTT.

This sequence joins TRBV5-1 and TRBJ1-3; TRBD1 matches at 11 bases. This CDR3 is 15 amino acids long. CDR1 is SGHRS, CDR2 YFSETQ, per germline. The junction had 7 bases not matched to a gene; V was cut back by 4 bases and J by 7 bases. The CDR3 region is CASSTRTGGWNTIYF. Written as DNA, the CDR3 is TGCGCCAGCAGCACAAGGACAGGGGGCTGGAACACCATATATTTT.

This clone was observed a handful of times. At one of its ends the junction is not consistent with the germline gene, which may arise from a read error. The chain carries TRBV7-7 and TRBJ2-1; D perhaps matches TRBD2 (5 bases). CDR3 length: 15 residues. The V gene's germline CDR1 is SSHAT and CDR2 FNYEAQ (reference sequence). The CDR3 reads CASSPGVGWDNEQFF. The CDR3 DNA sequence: TGTGCTAGCAGCCCCGGGGTGGGGTGGGACAATGAGCAGTTCTTC.

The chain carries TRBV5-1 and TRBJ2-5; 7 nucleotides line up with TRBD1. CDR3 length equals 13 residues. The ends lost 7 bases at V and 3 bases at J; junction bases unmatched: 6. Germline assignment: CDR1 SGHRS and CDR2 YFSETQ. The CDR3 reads CASGSGTEETQYF. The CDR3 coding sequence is TGCGCCAGCGGATCTGGGACAGAAGAGACCCAGTACTTC.

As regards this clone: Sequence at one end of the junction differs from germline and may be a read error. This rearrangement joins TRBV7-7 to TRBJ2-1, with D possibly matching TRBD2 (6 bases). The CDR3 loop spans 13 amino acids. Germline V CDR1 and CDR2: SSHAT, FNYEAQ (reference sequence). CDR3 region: CPSERANNNEQFF. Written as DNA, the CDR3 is TGCCCTTCGGAGCGGGCGAATAACAATGAGCAGTTCTTC. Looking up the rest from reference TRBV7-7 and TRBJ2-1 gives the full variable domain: GAGVSQSPRYKVTKRGQDVTLRCDPISSHATLYWYQQALGQGPEFLTYFNYEAQPDKSGLPSDRFSAERPEGSISTLTIQRTEQRDSAMYRCPSERANNNEQFFGPGTRLTVL.

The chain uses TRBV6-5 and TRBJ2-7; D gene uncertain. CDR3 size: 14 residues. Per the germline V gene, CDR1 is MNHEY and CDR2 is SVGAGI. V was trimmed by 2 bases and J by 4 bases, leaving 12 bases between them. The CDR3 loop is CASSYQKGVYEQYF. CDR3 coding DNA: TGTGCCAGCAGTTACCAAAAAGGAGTTTACGAGCAGTACTTC.

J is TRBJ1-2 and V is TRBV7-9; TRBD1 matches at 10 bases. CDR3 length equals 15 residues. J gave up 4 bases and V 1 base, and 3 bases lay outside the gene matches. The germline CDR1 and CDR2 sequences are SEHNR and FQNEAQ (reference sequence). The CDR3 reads CASSLEGTGVYGYTF. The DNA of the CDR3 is TGTGCCAGCAGCTTAGAAGGGACAGGGGTCTATGGCTACACCTTC.